Shown below are 20 T cell receptor beta chains from a single sample sequenced in a study of T cells in Graves' hyperthyroidism and ophthalmopathy. From RNA transcripts, TCR beta CDR3 regions were amplified. HTBI primers drove first-round RT-PCR of the TCR CDR3. TCRdb re-called the multiplex PCR reads through MiXCR, storing one row per CDR3 protein. The sample has 340,000 or so distinct CDR3 sequences, roughly 21% seen once; the top ten hold 50%. Sequenced material: blood. The receptors stem from a woman aged 50 to 60 with Graves' hyperthyroidism.

This clonotype was seen at least ten times. The chain couples TRBV20-1 to TRBJ1-1; 12 bases fit TRBD1. CDR3 size: 14 residues. After removal of 6 bases from V and 10 bases from J, the junction contained 12 bases not matched to a gene. Looked up from germline, CDR1 is DFQATT and CDR2 is SNEGSKA (reference sequence). This CDR3 reads CSATRDRGPRVAFF. The CDR3 coding sequence is TGCAGTGCCACTCGGGACAGGGGGCCTAGGGTAGCTTTCTTT.

This clonotype came up many times. The CDR3 loop is CASSFFGRRSTGELFF. For the CDR3, the DNA is TGTGCCAGCAGCTTTTTTGGCAGGAGATCCACCGGGGAGCTGTTTTTT. The chain has TRBV11-2 and TRBJ2-2, with D hard to call. V was pared by 3 bases and J by 4 bases, with 15 bases between. In germline, CDR1 is SGHAT, CDR2 FQNNGV. The CDR3 runs 16 residues.

This clonotype was recorded at least ten times. CDR3 amino acids: CASSLYGSSGRAVETQYF. The CDR3 DNA sequence: TGTGCCAGCAGCCTATATGGGTCTAGCGGGAGGGCGGTTGAGACCCAGTACTTC. The V and J genes are TRBV3-1 and TRBJ2-5; 12 bases are a match to TRBD2. CDR1 is LGHDT, CDR2 YNNKEL, per germline (reference sequence). The CDR3 has 18 residues. V lost 4 bases, J lost 5 bases, and 14 bases stayed unmatched.

This clonotype appeared many times. This chain joins TRBV18 and TRBJ2-1; a weak D match, TRBD2 (5 bases). The CDR3 is 15 residues long. The V end lost 3 bases, the J end lost 10 bases, and 19 bases lay between the germline ends. CDR1 is KGHSH, CDR2 LQKENI, per germline. CDR3 region: CASSPPGGSGREQFF. For the CDR3, the DNA is TGTGCCAGCTCACCCCCTGGAGGTTCCGGGCGAGAGCAGTTCTTC.

This clonotype was detected many times. The chain employs TRBV7-2 and TRBJ2-4; 9 bases match TRBD2. V lost 5 bases and J lost 9; bases outside the gene matches: 2. The CDR3 length is 12 residues. CDR1 is SGHTA and CDR2 is FQGNSA in the germline V gene. The CDR3: CASSRGGGIQYF. For the CDR3, the DNA is TGTGCCAGCAGCCGCGGGGGGGGCATTCAGTACTTC.

With respect to this clonotype: A much larger clone differs by one base, so this may be a read error. The chain recombines TRBV6-2 or TRBV6-3 with TRBJ2-5; 8 bases map to TRBD1. The germline V gene encodes CDR1 MNHEY and CDR2 SVGEGT. The J segment lost 5 bases and the V segment lost 4 bases, leaving 9 bases of the junction unmatched. This CDR3 comprises 15 residues. The CDR3 bases are TGTGCCAGCAGTTGCAGGGGGCGTCTCGAGGAGACCCAGTACTTC. Residues: CASSCRGRLEETQYF.

The V and J genes are TRBV2 and TRBJ1-6; perhaps TRBD1 as D (5 bases). V was pared by 4 bases and J by 10 bases, with 17 bases between. The CDR3 contains 15 residues. CDR1 is SNHLY and CDR2 is FYNNEI in the germline V gene. The CDR3 coding sequence is TGTGCCAGCAGTGGAGTTTGGGGCGAGGAATCACCCCTCCACTTT. Its translation is CASSGVWGEESPLHF.

This chain uses TRBV28 with TRBJ1-5, with D possibly TRBD1 on 5 matching bases. Deletions cut 6 bases from V and 4 bases from J, with 16 bases between. The CDR3 is made up of 15 amino acids. Germline lookup yields CDR1 MDHEN and CDR2 SYDVKM. The CDR3 region has the DNA TGTGCCAGCAGCCCCCCCCCAGGGACGAATCAGCCCCAGCATTTT. Translating it yields CASSPPPGTNQPQHF.

In this sample, this clonotype turned up many times. V and J are TRBV28 and TRBJ1-4, with TRBD1 matching 9 bases. This CDR3 spans 16 amino acids. Germline V gene sequence: CDR1 MDHEN, CDR2 SYDVKM. V shed 5 bases, J shed 11 bases, and the junction held 15 bases outside the gene matches. The CDR3 reads CASSTSAGTGQAKLFF. DNA of the CDR3: TGTGCCAGCAGTACCTCTGCCGGGACAGGGCAAGCGAAACTGTTTTTT.

The chain combines TRBV12-3 or TRBV12-4 with TRBJ2-2; 14 bases fit TRBD2. J lost 7 bases, V lost 8 bases, and 6 bases had no gene match. This CDR3 comprises 15 residues. CDR3: CASAGLAGVSGELFF. In DNA, the CDR3 is TGTGCCAGCGCGGGACTAGCGGGAGTAAGCGGGGAGCTGTTTTTT.

This clonotype was found many times. CDR3 in DNA: TGTGCCATCAGGGACAGGGGTGAGACCCAGTACTTC. Its protein product is CAIRDRGETQYF. The chain carries TRBV10-3 and TRBJ2-5; 9 nucleotides match TRBD1. Germline V lookup: CDR1 ENHRY, CDR2 SYGVKD. CDR3 length: 12 residues. V was clipped by 6 bases and J by 5 bases; unmatched bases: 1.

Note on this clonotype: A junction end diverges from the germline sequence, so it may reflect a read error. V usage is TRBV18 and J usage is TRBJ2-4; possibly TRBD1 or TRBD2 for D (6 bases each). The CDR3 has 15 residues. Germline V gives CDR1 KGHSH, CDR2 LQKENI. The CDR3 DNA follows: TGTGCCAGCTCCCCACATCCGGGGGCCGGGGACATTCAGTACTTC. It is translated as CASSPHPGAGDIQYF.

This clonotype appeared a few times. The CDR3 sequence is CSAARQGLYPQHF. The CDR3 nucleotides are TGCAGTGCTGCTCGACAGGGACTTTATCCCCAGCATTTT. V gene TRBV20-1 combines with J gene TRBJ1-5; 7 nucleotides agree with TRBD1. V gave up 5 bases and J gave up 10 bases; unmatched junction bases: 11. CDR3 length: 13 amino acids. The germline V gene encodes CDR1 DFQATT and CDR2 SNEGSKA (reference sequence).

This clonotype was observed many times. The chain couples TRBV28 to TRBJ2-7; no clear D gene. The CDR3 consists of 13 residues. Germline V CDR1 and CDR2: MDHEN, SYDVKM. V dropped 3 bases and J dropped 2 bases, with 8 bases sitting between them. The CDR3 protein is CASSLQFPYEQYF. The CDR3, as DNA: TGTGCCAGCAGTTTGCAGTTCCCCTACGAGCAGTACTTC. Using reference TRBV28 and TRBJ2-7 for the parts outside the CDR3, the full variable domain is DVKVTQSSRYLVKRTGEKVFLECVQDMDHENMFWYRQDPGLGLRLIYFSYDVKMKEKGDIPEGYSVSREKKERFSLILESASTNQTSMYLCASSLQFPYEQYFGPGTRLTVT.

The rearrangement uses TRBV19 and TRBJ1-1; TRBD1 aligns across 8 bases. This CDR3 comprises 14 residues. J was trimmed by 4 bases and V by 8 bases; bases with no gene match: 9. CDR1 is LNHDA, CDR2 SQIVND, per germline (reference sequence). The CDR3 protein is CASGGLQGGTEAFF. The CDR3 nucleotides are TGTGCCAGTGGAGGGTTACAGGGGGGCACTGAAGCTTTCTTT.

This clonotype occurred many times. The chain employs TRBV3-1 and TRBJ1-2; possible D gene TRBD1, 5 bases. V was cut by 1 base and J by 6 bases, with 15 bases left in between. Germline values: CDR1 LGHDT, CDR2 YNNKEL (reference sequence). The CDR3 consists of 15 residues. The CDR3, as DNA: TGTGCCAGCAGCCAAGGTTTCGACAGCTCAGATGGCTACACCTTC. This encodes CASSQGFDSSDGYTF.

This clonotype was counted at least ten times. The CDR3, as DNA: TGTGCCAGCAGCCTACTAGCGGGGGGCTCCTACGAGCAGTACTTC. It translates to CASSLLAGGSYEQYF. The chain employs TRBV3-1 and TRBJ2-7, with 12 bases lining up with TRBD2. V was pared by 4 bases and J by 0 bases, with 1 base of the junction left unmatched. This CDR3 region has 15 residues. CDR1 and CDR2 (germline): LGHDT, YNNKEL (reference sequence).

Many counts were recorded for this clonotype. The chain uses TRBV6-1 and TRBJ2-2, with 10 bases lining up with TRBD2. V lost 5 bases and J lost 6; bases outside the gene matches: 6. Germline V gives CDR1 MNHNS, CDR2 SASEGT. The CDR3 consists of 15 residues. CDR3 residues: CASSLAGAHAGELFF. In DNA, the CDR3 is TGTGCCAGCAGTCTAGCGGGAGCCCATGCCGGGGAGCTGTTTTTT.

This clonotype was observed at least ten times. The rearrangement uses TRBV5-1 and TRBJ2-7; D is unresolved. Trimming took 1 base from V and 5 from J, leaving 7 bases between them. Germline values: CDR1 SGHRS, CDR2 YFSETQ. The CDR3 runs to 12 residues. The CDR3 DNA is TGCGCCAGCAGCTTGTTCAACAACGAGCAGTACTTC. Protein sequence: CASSLFNNEQYF.

This clonotype was observed a handful of times. The junction and the germline gene differ at one end; a read error may be behind it. V usage is TRBV28 and J usage is TRBJ1-1; no firm D call. Germline CDR1 MDHEN, CDR2 SYDVKM. The CDR3 contains 15 residues. The chain's CDR3 is CASSRTGRMNTEAFF. In DNA form, the CDR3 reads TGTGCCAGCAGTCGCACGGGGAGGATGAACACTGAAGCCTTCTTT.